The 20 T cell receptor beta chains below were found in one sample sequenced in a study of blood T cell repertoires in COVID-19. TCRdb's table, derived via immunoSEQ multiplex PCR, lists solely in-frame clones and lacks some. The sample includes about 370,000 clones, 85% to 90% of them seen just once. The specimen was PBMCs or T cells enriched from blood (not recorded which). The source is a man aged 18 to 35 who had recovered from COVID-19.

This chain connects TRBV18 to TRBJ2-3; 9 bases match TRBD2. This CDR3 has 17 residues. CDR1 and CDR2 (germline): KGHSH, LQKENI. After removal of 3 bases from V and 5 bases from J, the junction contained 12 bases not matched to a gene. Written as DNA, the CDR3 is TGTGCCAGCTCACCCCGGGTTGGCGGGGGGGCCGGAGATACGCAGTATTTT. As protein: CASSPRVGGGAGDTQYF.

V is TRBV4-1 and J is TRBJ1-2, with a tentative D call TRBD1 (6 bases). The germline V gene encodes CDR1 MGHRA and CDR2 YSYEKL. CDR3 length: 15 residues. Trimming took off 0 bases at V and 4 bases at J, with 12 bases between the two ends. The CDR3: CASSQDRGPTYGYTF. CDR3 nucleotide sequence: TGCGCCAGCAGCCAAGACAGGGGCCCTACCTATGGCTACACCTTC.

This rearrangement joins TRBV6-5 to TRBJ1-3; 9 nucleotides line up with TRBD1. Trimming took 7 bases from V and 3 from J; bases not matched to a gene: 7. The CDR3 consists of 15 residues. CDR1 and CDR2 (germline): MNHEY, SVGAGI. The CDR3 is CASKLQGAGGNTIYF. The CDR3 DNA is TGTGCCAGCAAACTACAGGGGGCAGGTGGAAACACCATATATTTT.

For the CDR3, the DNA is TGTGCCTGGAGTGTCGGGAGGGGAAATGAGCAGTTCTTC. It is translated as CAWSVGRGNEQFF. This chain uses TRBV30 with TRBJ2-1, with 8 nucleotides matching TRBD2. Germline V gene data show CDR1 as GTSNPN and CDR2 as SVGIG (reference sequence). The CDR3 totals 13 residues. V was clipped by 0 bases and J by 7 bases; unmatched bases: 2.

The V gene is TRBV3-1 (or the pseudogene TRBV3-2), the J gene TRBJ2-3, with TRBD1 matching over 7 bases. The CDR3 totals 18 residues. The germline V gene has CDR1 LGHDT and CDR2 YNNKEL (reference sequence). J was trimmed by 0 bases and V by 0 bases; bases with no gene match: 9. The CDR3 DNA reads TGTGCCAGCAGCCAAGATCCTTGGACAGGCTCTAGCACAGATACGCAGTATTTT. Translation: CASSQDPWTGSSTDTQYF.

The V and J genes are TRBV13 and TRBJ2-2; possibly TRBD1 for D (5 bases). Germline lookup yields CDR1 PRHDT and CDR2 FYEKMQ (reference sequence). Trimming cost V 5 bases and J 7 bases, with 20 bases left between them. The CDR3 sequence is 16 residues long. This CDR3 is CASSPPPDMRIGELFF. In DNA form, the CDR3 reads TGTGCCAGCAGCCCGCCCCCGGACATGAGAATCGGGGAGCTGTTTTTT. The full variable domain, rest sourced from reference TRBV13 and TRBJ2-2, is AAGVIQSPRHLIKEKRETATLKCYPIPRHDTVYWYQQGPGQDPQFLISFYEKMQSDKGSIPDRFSAQQFSDYHSELNMSSLELGDSALYFCASSPPPDMRIGELFFGEGSRLTVL.

This clone was seen just once. The rearrangement joins TRBV27 to TRBJ2-1, with D possibly TRBD2 on 6 matching bases. Germline assignment: CDR1 MNHEY and CDR2 SMNVEV (reference sequence). V lost 8 bases, J lost 3 bases, and 14 bases lay in between. This CDR3 contains 14 residues. This CDR3 is CASGFRDFYNEQFF. The DNA for the CDR3 is TGTGCCAGCGGGTTCCGGGACTTCTACAATGAGCAGTTCTTC.

V is TRBV29-1 and J is TRBJ1-1; tentatively, D is TRBD1 (5 bases). Trimming removed 6 bases at V and 2 bases at J, with 13 bases between. Per the germline V gene, CDR1 is SQVTM and CDR2 is ANQGSEA. The CDR3 sequence is 13 residues long. CDR3 protein: CSVTANLNTEAFF. The CDR3 coding sequence is TGCAGCGTGACAGCAAACCTTAACACTGAAGCTTTCTTT.

The J gene is TRBJ2-2, the V gene TRBV10-1, with 13 positions matching TRBD2. The V segment lost 4 bases and the J segment 5 bases; nucleotides outside the gene matches: 1. From germline, CDR1 is WNHNN and CDR2 SYGVQD (reference sequence). CDR3 length: 15 residues. This CDR3 reads CASSGGLAGTGELFF. As DNA, the CDR3 is TGCGCCAGCAGTGGGGGACTAGCGGGGACCGGGGAGCTGTTTTTT.

The rearrangement joins TRBV6-2 or TRBV6-3 to TRBJ2-5; TRBD2 agrees at 14 bases. The V and J ends lost 0 bases and 2 bases, in that order; junction bases with no gene match: 5. This CDR3 region has 18 residues. Germline V lookup: CDR1 MNHEY, CDR2 SVGEGT. CDR3 sequence (DNA): TGTGCCAGCAGTTACTCGAGGGGACTAGCGGGGGCTCAAGAGACCCAGTACTTC. Translation: CASSYSRGLAGAQETQYF.

DNA for the CDR3: TGCGCCAGCAGCCAAGATGGCAGGGGGCTAGGAAACACCATATATTTT. Encoded protein: CASSQDGRGLGNTIYF. The V and J genes are TRBV4-3 and TRBJ1-3; TRBD1 aligns across 8 bases. The CDR3 consists of 16 residues. J gave up 4 bases and V 0 bases, and 5 bases lay outside the gene matches. Germline V gene lookup returns CDR1 LGHNA and CDR2 YSLEER.

The rearrangement joins TRBV19 to TRBJ1-5; D call uncertain. This CDR3 has 12 residues. Germline CDR1 reads LNHDA; CDR2 reads SQIVND (reference sequence). V gave up 5 bases and J gave up 5 bases, with 7 bases separating them. CDR3 sequence reads: CASSYIYQPQHF. CDR3 bases: TGTGCCAGTAGTTACATCTATCAGCCCCAGCATTTT.

The genes are TRBV19 and TRBJ2-2, with a possible D match to TRBD1 (6 bases). This CDR3 contains 15 residues. Trimming removed 3 bases from V and 3 bases from J, with 11 bases in between. CDR1 is LNHDA, CDR2 SQIVND, per germline (reference sequence). The CDR3 bases are TGTGCCAGTAGTATCGGGCAGGGGTACACCGGGGAGCTGTTTTTT. Encoded protein: CASSIGQGYTGELFF.

The chain has TRBV19 and TRBJ2-5; 8 nucleotides match TRBD1. With 5 bases clipped from V and 3 bases from J, the junction kept 5 bases outside the gene matches. This CDR3 comprises 14 residues. CDR1 and CDR2 from the germline V gene are LNHDA and SQIVND (reference sequence). CDR3 DNA: TGTGCCAGTAGTCCGACAGGGGTAAAAGAGACCCAGTACTTC. The encoded protein is CASSPTGVKETQYF.

The CDR3 loop reads CAISESSLAGTGELFF. CDR3 in DNA: TGTGCCATCAGTGAGTCGAGTCTAGCGGGAACCGGGGAGCTGTTTTTT. The chain has TRBV10-3 and TRBJ2-2; 9 nucleotides match TRBD2. V shed 0 bases, J shed 5 bases, and the junction held 4 bases outside the gene matches. Germline loops: CDR1 ENHRY, CDR2 SYGVKD. The CDR3 is made up of 16 amino acids.

The chain carries TRBV12-5 and TRBJ2-1; 10 bases fit TRBD2. Losses at the gene ends were 0 bases for V and 5 bases for J; bases not matched to a gene: 7. The CDR3 is made up of 17 amino acids. The V gene's germline CDR1 is LGHNT and CDR2 FRNRAP. The CDR3 coding sequence is TGTGCTAGTGGTTTGGTTCTAGCGGGGGCCGGTGACAATGAGCAGTTCTTC. It yields the protein CASGLVLAGAGDNEQFF.

The chain has TRBV30 and TRBJ2-5, with TRBD2 matching over 10 bases. CDR1 and CDR2 (germline): GTSNPN, SVGIG (reference sequence). V lost 0 bases and J lost 1; bases outside the gene matches: 5. CDR3 size: 16 residues. In nucleotides, the CDR3 is TGTGCCTGGAGTGTAGGCCTAGCGGGAGCCCAAGAGACCCAGTACTTC. Protein product: CAWSVGLAGAQETQYF.

This clone occurred once. This sample also contains other DNA sequences that code for the same CDR3. The chain couples TRBV18 to TRBJ1-1; no reliable D call. The length of the CDR3 is 13 residues. In germline, CDR1 is KGHSH, CDR2 LQKENI. Trimming took 5 bases from V and 2 from J, leaving 9 bases between them. The CDR3 is CASSGGENTEAFF. CDR3 DNA sequence: TGTGCCAGCTCAGGAGGAGAAAACACTGAAGCTTTCTTT.

In the case of this clone: This sample includes further DNA sequences coding for the same CDR3. This chain links TRBV6-5 with TRBJ2-1; the match to TRBD2 covers 9 bases. This CDR3 is 15 amino acids long. Trimming took 0 bases from V and 6 from J; bases not matched to a gene: 3. Germline V gene sequence: CDR1 MNHEY, CDR2 SVGAGI. DNA for the CDR3: TGTGCCAGCAGTTACTCAGGGACTAGCCGCAATGAGCAGTTCTTC. Translation: CASSYSGTSRNEQFF.

The V gene is TRBV21-1, the J gene TRBJ2-5; TRBD2 was called by the table and not checked on the DNA. TRBV21-1 is given as a pseudogene. The CDR3 extends over 16 amino acids. CDR3 sequence reads: CASSKAWRGNQETQYF. For the CDR3, the DNA is TGTGCCAGCAGCAAAGCATGGCGGGGGAACCAAGAGACCCAGTACTTC.